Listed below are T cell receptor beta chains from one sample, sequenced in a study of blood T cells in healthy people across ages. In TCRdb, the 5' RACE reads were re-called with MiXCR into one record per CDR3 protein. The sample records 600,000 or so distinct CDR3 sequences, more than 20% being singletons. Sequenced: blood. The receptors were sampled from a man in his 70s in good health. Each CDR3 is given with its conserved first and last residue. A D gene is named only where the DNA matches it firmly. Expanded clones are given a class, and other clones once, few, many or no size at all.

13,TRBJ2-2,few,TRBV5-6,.,CASSWDKTGELFF,TGTGCCAGCAGCTGGGACAAGACCGGGGAGCTGTTTTTT
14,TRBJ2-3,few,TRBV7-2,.,CASSSVASTDTQYF,TGTGCCAGCAGCTCGGTGGCTAGCACAGATACGCAGTATTTT
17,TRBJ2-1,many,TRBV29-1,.,CSSNGRRLSSGYNEQFF,TGCAGCTCTAATGGGAGACGACTAAGCTCGGGGTACAATGAGCAGTTCTTC
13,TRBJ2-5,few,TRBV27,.,CATSTRRQETQYF,TGTGCCACCTCCACTAGACGCCAAGAGACCCAGTACTTC
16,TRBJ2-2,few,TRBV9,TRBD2,CASSVVTSGRFGELFF,TGTGCCAGCAGCGTGGTCACTAGCGGGAGGTTCGGGGAGCTGTTTTTT
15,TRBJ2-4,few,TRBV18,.,CASSPSTGGGNIQYF,TGTGCCAGCTCACCTTCGACAGGCGGGGGAAACATTCAGTACTTC
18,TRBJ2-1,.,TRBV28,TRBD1,CASSFFRDRGEEGNEQFF,TGTGCCAGCAGTTTTTTCCGGGACAGGGGTGAAGAAGGGAATGAGCAGTTCTTC
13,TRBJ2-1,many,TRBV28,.,CASSLVPHNEQFF,TGTGCCAGCAGTTTAGTACCCCACAATGAGCAGTTCTTC
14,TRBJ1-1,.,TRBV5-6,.,CASSETGLNTEAFF,TGTGCCAGCAGTGAGACAGGACTGAACACTGAAGCTTTCTTT
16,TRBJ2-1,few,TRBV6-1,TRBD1,CASSSGTGDLYNEQFF,TGTGCCAGCAGCTCCGGGACAGGGGATCTCTACAATGAGCAGTTCTTC
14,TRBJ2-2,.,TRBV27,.,CASNAAWNTGELFF,TGTGCCAGCAACGCAGCTTGGAACACCGGGGAGCTGTTTTTT
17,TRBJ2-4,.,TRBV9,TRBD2,CASSFGLAGVAKNIQYF,TGTGCCAGCAGCTTCGGACTAGCGGGGGTAGCCAAAAACATTCAGTACTTC
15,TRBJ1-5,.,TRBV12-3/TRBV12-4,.,CASSSPGGASQPQHF,TGTGCCAGCAGTTCCCCGGGAGGGGCTAGTCAGCCCCAGCATTTT
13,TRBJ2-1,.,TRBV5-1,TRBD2,CASSEGTSNEQFF,TGCGCCAGCAGCGAGGGGACTAGCAATGAGCAGTTCTTC
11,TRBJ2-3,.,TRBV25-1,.,CASSWTDTQYF,TGTGCCAGCAGCTGGACAGATACGCAGTATTTT
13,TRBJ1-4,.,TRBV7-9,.,CASSFEGTEKLFF,TGTGCCAGCAGCTTCGAGGGAACTGAAAAACTGTTTTTT
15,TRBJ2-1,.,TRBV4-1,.,CASSQETISYNEQFF,TGCGCCAGCAGCCAAGAGACTATCTCCTACAATGAGCAGTTCTTC
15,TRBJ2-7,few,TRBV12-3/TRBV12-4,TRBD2,CASSSLGSGRYEQYF,TGTGCCAGCAGTTCCCTGGGTAGCGGGAGGTACGAGCAGTACTTC
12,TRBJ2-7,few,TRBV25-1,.,CASKSPSDEQYF,TGTGCCAGCAAGAGCCCTTCCGACGAGCAGTACTTC
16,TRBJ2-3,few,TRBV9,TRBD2,CASSGLAGASTDTQYF,TGTGCCAGCAGCGGATTAGCGGGGGCTAGCACAGATACGCAGTATTTT
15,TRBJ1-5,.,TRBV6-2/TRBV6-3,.,CASSYSRRENQPQHF,TGTGCCAGCAGTTACTCGAGACGGGAAAATCAGCCCCAGCATTTT
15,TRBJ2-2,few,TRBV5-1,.,CASSLAFSGTGELFF,TGCGCCAGCAGCTTGGCCTTTAGCGGTACCGGGGAGCTGTTTTTT
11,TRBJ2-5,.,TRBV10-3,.,CAIRGQETQYF,TGTGCCATCAGGGGCCAAGAGACCCAGTACTTC
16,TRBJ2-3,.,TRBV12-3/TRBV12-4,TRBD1,CASSLLGQKPTGTQYF,TGTGCCAGCAGTCTCCTGGGACAGAAGCCCACAGGTACGCAGTATTTT
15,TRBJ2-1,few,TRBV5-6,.,CASSGPDYYYNEQFF,TGTGCCAGCAGCGGGCCCGACTACTATTACAATGAGCAGTTCTTC
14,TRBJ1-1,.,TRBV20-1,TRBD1,CSAGQGAQNTEAFF,TGCAGTGCGGGCCAGGGGGCGCAGAACACTGAAGCTTTCTTT
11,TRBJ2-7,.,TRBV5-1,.,CASSTEDEQYF,TGCGCCAGCAGCACGGAGGACGAGCAGTACTTC
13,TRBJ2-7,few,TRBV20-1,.,CSASIGSSYEQYF,TGCAGTGCTAGCATCGGGAGCTCCTACGAGCAGTACTTC
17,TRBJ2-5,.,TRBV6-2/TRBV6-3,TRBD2,CASSYDPQAGGWETQYF,TGTGCCAGCAGTTACGATCCCCAAGCGGGAGGTTGGGAGACCCAGTACTTC
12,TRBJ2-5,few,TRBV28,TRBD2,CASNLAGRKQYF,TGTGCCAGCAACCTAGCGGGGCGTAAGCAGTACTTC
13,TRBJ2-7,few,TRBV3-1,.,CASSQDVSGSRYF,TGTGCCAGCAGCCAAGATGTCAGCGGGTCCCGGTACTTC
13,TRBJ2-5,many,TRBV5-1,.,CASSLGGGKTQYF,TGCGCCAGCAGCTTAGGAGGGGGAAAGACCCAGTACTTC
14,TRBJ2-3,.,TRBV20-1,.,CSARETKGGDTQYF,TGCAGTGCTAGAGAGACCAAGGGTGGAGATACGCAGTATTTT